Following are 25 T cell receptor beta chains from one sample sequenced in a study of CD8+ T cells in alopecia areata. Investigators isolated RNA and reverse transcribed it into cDNA to act as the sequencing template. Clones were read by immunoSEQ multiplex PCR, and TCRdb kept only the in-frame ones, dropping some. Counted here are just over 150,000 clones, 45% to 60% occurring once; the ten biggest clones make up approximately 20%. This specimen consisted of CD8+ T cells sorted from blood, obtained at week 0. These receptors came from a human donor with alopecia areata.

The gene calls are TRBV11-2 and TRBJ2-6, with D unclear. V was cut by 2 bases and J by 3 bases, with 8 bases left in between. The CDR3 contains 15 residues. Per the germline V gene, CDR1 is SGHAT and CDR2 is FQNNGV. CDR3 loop: CASSLHGDGANVLTF. CDR3 in DNA: TGTGCCAGCAGCTTACATGGGGATGGGGCCAACGTCCTGACTTTC.

The chain links TRBV29-1 to TRBJ1-2; D not certain. From germline, CDR1 is SQVTM and CDR2 ANQGSEA. CDR3 length equals 11 residues. V was clipped by 2 bases and J by 4 bases, with 5 bases between them. The CDR3 sequence is CSVEHTYGYTF. The CDR3 DNA is TGCAGCGTTGAACATACCTATGGCTACACCTTC.

There are a few counts of this clone. CDR3 nucleotide sequence: TGTGCCACGGTAGCGGGGCCAGATACGCAGTATTTT. The encoded protein is CATVAGPDTQYF. The V and J genes are TRBV2 and TRBJ2-3; TRBD2 matches at 8 bases. The V gene end was trimmed by 10 bases and the J gene end by 4 bases; junction bases not matched to a gene: 4. CDR1 and CDR2 (germline): SNHLY, FYNNEI. The CDR3 runs to 12 residues.

The chain uses TRBV5-6 and TRBJ1-5, with D perhaps TRBD1 (5 bases). With 4 bases removed from V and 7 bases from J, the gap between germline ends came to 15 bases. The CDR3 is made up of 14 amino acids. Germline V gene data show CDR1 as SGHDT and CDR2 as YYEEEE. The CDR3 sequence is CASSPRGGSQPQHF. CDR3 sequence (DNA): TGTGCCAGCAGCCCCCGGGGGGGTAGCCAGCCCCAGCATTTT. Combining the CDR3 with reference TRBV5-6 and TRBJ1-5 gives the whole variable domain DAGVTQSPTHLIKTRGQQVTLRCSPKSGHDTVSWYQQALGQGPQFIFQYYEEEERQRGNFPDRFSGHQFPNYSSELNVNALLLGDSALYLCASSPRGGSQPQHFGDGTRLSIL.

J is TRBJ2-7 and V is TRBV7-9; tentative D call: TRBD2 (6 bases). The germline V and J ends were trimmed by 8 bases and 1 base, with 12 bases remaining between them. The length of the CDR3 is 13 residues. Germline V gives CDR1 SEHNR, CDR2 FQNEAQ (reference sequence). CDR3 nucleotides: TGTGCCAGCGCCGGGACTGAATCCTACGAGCAGTACTTC. Residues: CASAGTESYEQYF.

The chain recombines TRBV30 with TRBJ2-7; no clear D gene. The CDR3 has 11 residues. Trimming shortened V by 8 bases and J by 0 bases, and 8 bases separated the two germline ends. Germline lookup yields CDR1 GTSNPN and CDR2 SVGIG (reference sequence). The CDR3 DNA reads as TGTGCCGCCCAGAGCTCCTACGAGCAGTACTTC. Amino acids: CAAQSSYEQYF.

The CDR3 DNA is TGTGCCAGCAGCTTATTGGACAGGTCTAGCACAGATACGCAGTATTTT. This encodes CASSLLDRSSTDTQYF. The J gene is TRBJ2-3, the V gene TRBV7-6, with 7 nucleotides matching TRBD1. The CDR3 is made up of 16 amino acids. Germline V gene sequence: CDR1 SGHVS, CDR2 FNYEAQ. J gave up 0 bases and V 2 bases, and 5 bases lay outside the gene matches. Full variable domain (outside the CDR3, taken from reference TRBV7-6 and TRBJ2-3): GAGVSQSPRYKVTKRGQDVALRCDPISGHVSLYWYRQALGQGPEFLTYFNYEAQQDKSGLPNDRFSAERPEGSISTLTIQRTEQRDSAMYRCASSLLDRSSTDTQYFGPGTRLTVL.

The rearrangement joins TRBV19 to TRBJ1-2; D is uncertain. The length of the CDR3 is 14 residues. Trimming left V 3 bases short and J 3 bases short, with 11 bases between. CDR1 and CDR2 from the germline V gene are LNHDA and SQIVND (reference sequence). The chain's CDR3 is CASSMFLGDYGYTF. DNA of the CDR3: TGTGCCAGTAGTATGTTTCTAGGCGACTATGGCTACACCTTC.

Comments on this clone: Other DNA sequences of this sample code for an identical CDR3. V gene TRBV27 combines with J gene TRBJ2-3, with D perhaps TRBD1 (7 bases). Trimming pared 3 bases from V and 4 bases from J, leaving 8 bases between. The CDR3 has 13 amino acids. Per germline, CDR1 MNHEY and CDR2 SMNVEV (reference sequence). This CDR3 is CASSFRGADTQYF. The CDR3 coding sequence is TGTGCCAGCAGTTTCAGGGGGGCAGATACGCAGTATTTT.

This sequence joins TRBV9 and TRBJ1-4; D is ambiguous. Germline CDR1 is SGDLS and CDR2 is YYNGEE. V lost 0 bases, J lost 4 bases, and 10 bases lay in between. The CDR3 loop spans 15 amino acids. The CDR3 loop is CASSVDNRINEKLFF. The CDR3 region has the DNA TGTGCCAGCAGCGTAGACAACAGAATTAATGAAAAACTGTTTTTT.

This clone was seen a single time. V and J are TRBV29-1 and TRBJ1-2; perhaps TRBD1 as D (6 bases). This CDR3 has 12 amino acids. The V end lost 3 bases, the J end lost 7 bases, and 12 bases lay between the germline ends. Germline CDR1 and CDR2: SQVTM and ANQGSEA. Here the CDR3 DNA reads TGCAGCGTTGATAAGGGGGATGCTGGCTACACCTTC. Encoded protein: CSVDKGDAGYTF.

The chain has TRBV7-6 and TRBJ2-7; no clear D. The germline CDR1 and CDR2 sequences are SGHVS and FNYEAQ. The CDR3 totals 13 residues. Trimming shortened V by 1 base and J by 7 bases, and 11 bases separated the two germline ends. The CDR3 DNA is TGTGCCAGCAGCTTAGAGACCGGGTGGGAGCAGTACTTC. Its protein is CASSLETGWEQYF.

V gene TRBV30 combines with J gene TRBJ2-2; D is unresolved. Trimming shortened V by 0 bases and J by 5 bases, and 7 bases separated the two germline ends. CDR1 and CDR2 (germline): GTSNPN, SVGIG (reference sequence). The CDR3 extends over 13 amino acids. The CDR3 sequence is CAWSVLTTGELFF. DNA of the CDR3: TGTGCCTGGAGTGTCCTTACGACCGGGGAGCTGTTTTTT.

The chain uses TRBV21-1 and TRBJ1-1; the D segment call TRBD1 is taken from the table without a DNA check. TRBV21-1 is a known pseudogene. The CDR3 loop spans 15 amino acids. Here the CDR3 DNA reads TGTGCCAGCAGCGGCAGGGGTTGCGGGAACACTGAAGCTTTCTTT. It is translated as CASSGRGCGNTEAFF.

V gene TRBV28 combines with J gene TRBJ1-1; D gene unclear. The CDR3 has 13 residues. Deletions cut 5 bases from V and 4 bases from J, with 11 bases between. Germline V gene data show CDR1 as MDHEN and CDR2 as SYDVKM. CDR3 bases: TGTGCCAGCAGTGACCGGGGAGGCACTGAAGCTTTCTTT. Encoded protein: CASSDRGGTEAFF.

The chain is built from TRBV2 and TRBJ2-2; TRBD2 is a possible D gene (6 bases). V dropped 3 bases and J dropped 5 bases, with 7 bases sitting between them. Germline-derived CDR1 and CDR2 are SNHLY and FYNNEI. CDR3 size: 13 residues. DNA of the CDR3: TGTGCCAGCAGTGACGGGGGAACCGGGGAGCTGTTTTTT. Translated: CASSDGGTGELFF.

The gene calls are TRBV6-5 and TRBJ2-2; D might be TRBD1 (6 bases). V was pared by 5 bases and J by 9 bases, with 13 bases between. CDR3 length: 13 amino acids. Germline V gives CDR1 MNHEY, CDR2 SVGAGI. CDR3 sequence: CASSTQGNRELFF. The CDR3 coding sequence is TGTGCCAGCAGTACACAGGGAAACCGGGAGCTGTTTTTT.

The chain is built from TRBV29-1 and TRBJ1-1; D perhaps matches TRBD1 (5 bases). The ends were cut back, 2 bases at V and 7 bases at J, with 17 bases in the middle. This CDR3 spans 14 amino acids. In germline, CDR1 is SQVTM, CDR2 ANQGSEA. In DNA, the CDR3 is TGCAGCGTTGAATGGTTTGGGGGGTCCGGTGAAGCTTTCTTT. This encodes CSVEWFGGSGEAFF. The full variable domain, rest sourced from reference TRBV29-1 and TRBJ1-1, is SAVISQKPSRDICQRGTSLTIQCQVDSQVTMMFWYRQQPGQSLTLIATANQGSEATYESGFVIDKFPISRPNLTFSTLTVSNMSPEDSSIYLCSVEWFGGSGEAFFGQGTRLTVV.

The V gene is TRBV5-6, the J gene TRBJ2-1; no clear D. This CDR3 comprises 12 residues. V was clipped by 1 base and J by 4 bases, with 3 bases between them. The germline CDR1 and CDR2 sequences are SGHDT and YYEEEE. CDR3 nucleotides: TGTGCCAGCAGCTTGCTGTACAATGAGCAGTTCTTC. It encodes CASSLLYNEQFF.

The chain employs TRBV2 and TRBJ2-4, with TRBD1 matching over 8 bases. Germline V gives CDR1 SNHLY, CDR2 FYNNEI. With V trimmed by 4 bases and J by 7 bases, 9 bases remained unmatched. The CDR3 has 15 amino acids. CDR3 DNA sequence: TGTGCCAGCAGTGTCGACAGGGGTATCGGCAACATTCAGTACTTC. Protein product: CASSVDRGIGNIQYF.

The chain employs TRBV27 and TRBJ2-1; 7 bases fit TRBD2. Germline V gene data show CDR1 as MNHEY and CDR2 as SMNVEV (reference sequence). CDR3 length: 16 amino acids. Trimming at V came to 6 bases and at J to 6 bases, leaving 14 bases not matched to a gene. The CDR3 nucleotides are TGTGCCAGCAGCCCTCTTTCCAGCGGGGTTATCAATGAGCAGTTCTTC. It is translated as CASSPLSSGVINEQFF.

The sample holds a few counts of this clone. V usage is TRBV27 and J usage is TRBJ1-1; a possible D gene is TRBD1 (6 bases). Between the trimmed V and J ends, which lost 5 bases and 0 bases, there was a span of 13 bases. The germline CDR1 and CDR2 sequences are MNHEY and SMNVEV (reference sequence). The length of the CDR3 is 15 residues. DNA of the CDR3: TGTGCCAGCAGTCCCAACACAGGGATGAACACTGAAGCTTTCTTT. This codes for CASSPNTGMNTEAFF.

The gene calls are TRBV5-1 and TRBJ2-7, with 11 bases identical to TRBD1. The CDR3 runs 15 residues. J was trimmed by 5 bases and V by 0 bases; bases with no gene match: 4. The germline V gene encodes CDR1 SGHRS and CDR2 YFSETQ. This chain's CDR3 is CASSLEGTGGDEQYF. The CDR3 DNA is TGCGCCAGCAGCTTGGAGGGGACAGGGGGTGACGAGCAGTACTTC.

This clone was detected only a few times. The chain joins TRBV19 to TRBJ1-1, with unresolved D. Germline V gene lookup returns CDR1 LNHDA and CDR2 SQIVND (reference sequence). V dropped 5 bases and J dropped 1 base, with 8 bases sitting between them. This CDR3 is 13 amino acids long. The CDR3 DNA reads as TGTGCCAGTAGTGCCACAGCGAACACTGAAGCTTTCTTT. Protein sequence: CASSATANTEAFF.

The table lists this clone with many counts. The V gene is TRBV7-2, the J gene TRBJ1-1, with no clear D. The V and J ends lost 1 base and 1 base respectively, with 7 bases between them. Germline V gene lookup returns CDR1 SGHTA and CDR2 FQGNSA. The CDR3 has 14 residues. The CDR3 here is CASSLDVANTEAFF. The CDR3 DNA reads TGTGCCAGCAGCTTAGACGTCGCGAACACTGAAGCTTTCTTT.